Sequencing of this T cell receptor beta chain was carried out in a study of cytomegalovirus exposure and HLA in healthy donors. Both 60 Vbeta primers and 13 Jbeta primers went into the PCR. Generated by immunoSEQ multiplex PCR, the TCRdb table keeps only in-frame clones and is missing some. The repertoire holds 100,000 to 150,000 clones, with approximately 85% as singletons. This clone was picked up a small number of times. Its antigen is undetermined. Regarding the study as a whole: Further analysis, carried out later, found HLA-associated TCR beta chains more clonally expanded than equally common other chains. The authors enumerated around 150 TCR beta chains as linked to cytomegalovirus.

Trimming took 6 bases from V and 3 from J, leaving 12 bases between them. The germline CDR1 and CDR2 sequences are MNHEY and SVGAGI. CDR3 length: 13 amino acids. The rearrangement uses TRBV6-5 and TRBJ2-7; tentatively, D is TRBD2 (5 bases). Sequenced input: PBMCs. The TCR comes from a boy between 10 and 17 years old in good health and CMV-seronegative. CDR3 protein: CASSRTVNYEQYF. DNA for the CDR3: TGTGCCAGCAGCCGGACTGTCAACTACGAGCAGTACTTC.